The clone carrying this TCR beta chain was picked up a small number of times. A single record per CDR3 protein comes from TCRdb applying MiXCR to the 5' RACE reads. The sample consists of more than 80,000 distinct CDR3 sequences, 16% of them appearing once. The CDR3 runs to 16 residues. With 7 bases removed from V and 3 bases from J, the gap between germline ends came to 16 bases. Germline CDR1 and CDR2: MNHEY and SVGEGT. The data belong to a study of early T cells in non-severe SARS-CoV-2 infection. This TCR derives from an adult who was a healthcare worker with PCR-confirmed SARS-CoV-2 infection or an uninfected control (not recorded which). The chain is built from TRBV6-2 or TRBV6-3 and TRBJ1-6, with D perhaps TRBD1 (6 bases). The sequenced sample consisted of whole blood. Here the CDR3 DNA reads TGTGCCAGCAACCTAAGACAGGCCTTCTATAATTCACCCCTCCACTTT. Translation: CASNLRQAFYNSPLHF.